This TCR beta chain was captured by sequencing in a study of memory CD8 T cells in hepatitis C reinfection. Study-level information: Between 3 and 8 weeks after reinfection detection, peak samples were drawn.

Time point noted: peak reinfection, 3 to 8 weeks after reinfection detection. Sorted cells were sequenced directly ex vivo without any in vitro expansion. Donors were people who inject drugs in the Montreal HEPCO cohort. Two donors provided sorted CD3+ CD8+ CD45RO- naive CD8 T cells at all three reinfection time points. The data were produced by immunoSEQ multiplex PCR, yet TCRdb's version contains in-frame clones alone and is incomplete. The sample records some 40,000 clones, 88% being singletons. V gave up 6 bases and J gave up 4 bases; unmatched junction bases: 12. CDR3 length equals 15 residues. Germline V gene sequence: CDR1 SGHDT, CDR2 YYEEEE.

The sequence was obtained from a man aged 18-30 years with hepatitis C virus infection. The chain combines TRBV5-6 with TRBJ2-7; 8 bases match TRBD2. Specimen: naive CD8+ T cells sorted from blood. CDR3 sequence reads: CASTLKAGGTYEQYF. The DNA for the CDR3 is TGTGCCAGCACCCTCAAGGCGGGAGGAACATACGAGCAGTACTTC.